The 20 T cell receptor beta chains presented below share a single source sample, sequenced in a study of blood T cell repertoires in COVID-19. Repertoires were generated with immunoSEQ multiplex PCR, while TCRdb's copy carries only in-frame clones and drops some. The top ten clones hold 9.2% of a sample with around 65,000 clones, 80% to 85% of them seen once. Sequencing was done on a sample of peripheral blood. The receptors originated from a human donor in a cohort sampled during active COVID-19.

This clone is a singleton in its sample. The chain links TRBV10-3 to TRBJ1-5; D perhaps matches TRBD1 (5 bases). The CDR3 totals 13 residues. The V gene's germline CDR1 is ENHRY and CDR2 SYGVKD. V shed 0 bases and J shed 7 bases, with 7 bases lying between them. CDR3 residues: CAISESGGQPQHF. DNA for the CDR3: TGTGCCATCAGTGAGTCGGGGGGACAGCCCCAGCATTTT.

This rearrangement joins TRBV12-2 to TRBJ2-1; no DNA check was done on the table's D call, TRBD2. TRBV12-2 is flagged as a pseudogene. The CDR3 has 15 residues. CDR3 in DNA: TGTGCAAGTCGCTTAGCCGGGGTAAGGGTCAATGAGCAGTTCTTC. Protein sequence: CASRLAGVRVNEQFF.

V gene TRBV2 combines with J gene TRBJ2-7; 9 bases match TRBD1. This CDR3 is 16 amino acids long. Germline V gene sequence: CDR1 SNHLY, CDR2 FYNNEI. Trimming removed 5 bases from V and 3 bases from J; junction bases left unmatched: 11. CDR3 amino acids: CASSPTGTGSSYEQYF. Written as DNA, the CDR3 is TGTGCCAGCAGTCCCACCGGGACAGGGTCCAGCTACGAGCAGTACTTC.

This chain connects TRBV6-5 to TRBJ2-5; 9 bases fit TRBD1. The CDR3 totals 15 residues. The germline V gene encodes CDR1 MNHEY and CDR2 SVGAGI. With V trimmed by 6 bases and J by 4 bases, 9 bases remained unmatched. For the CDR3, the DNA is TGTGCCAGCAGGGCCGACCGGGACAGGGCAGAGACCCAGTACTTC. Protein: CASRADRDRAETQYF.

The chain is built from TRBV7-2 and TRBJ2-2, with 8 positions matching TRBD2. Germline V gene data show CDR1 as SGHTA and CDR2 as FQGNSA. The CDR3 runs 14 residues. V was pared by 5 bases and J by 6 bases, with 5 bases of the junction left unmatched. The CDR3 DNA follows: TGTGCCAGCAGCCCCGTAGCGGGACCCGGGGAGCTGTTTTTT. Protein: CASSPVAGPGELFF.

The V and J genes are TRBV11-3 and TRBJ2-1; D is undetermined. In germline, CDR1 is SGHNT, CDR2 YENEEA. This CDR3 region has 13 residues. V lost 2 bases and J 7 bases, leaving 9 bases between the germline ends. For the CDR3, the DNA is TGTGCCAGCAGCTTAAACGTAGCAAATGAGCAGTTCTTC. Amino acid sequence: CASSLNVANEQFF.

This clone was picked up one time. The rearrangement uses TRBV5-8 and TRBJ1-3; D is undetermined. V was clipped by 0 bases and J by 0 bases, with 7 bases between them. Germline CDR1 reads SGHTS; CDR2 reads YDEGEE. CDR3 length: 15 residues. Here the CDR3 reads CASSLAPSSGNTIYF. CDR3 bases: TGTGCCAGCAGCTTGGCGCCCAGCTCTGGAAACACCATATATTTT.

The chain is built from TRBV5-4 and TRBJ2-3; TRBD2 aligns across 7 bases. Germline CDR1 is SGHNT and CDR2 is YYREEE (reference sequence). This CDR3 is built from 14 residues. Trimming at V came to 3 bases and at J to 6 bases, leaving 7 bases not matched to a gene. CDR3 sequence: CASSSERDGDTQYF. The CDR3 DNA sequence: TGTGCCAGCAGCTCCGAGCGGGACGGGGATACGCAGTATTTT. Variable domain in full (rest from reference TRBV5-4 and TRBJ2-3): ETGVTQSPTHLIKTRGQQVTLRCSSQSGHNTVSWYQQALGQGPQFIFQYYREEENGRGNFPPRFSGLQFPNYSSELNVNALELDDSALYLCASSSERDGDTQYFGPGTRLTVL.

This chain uses TRBV19 with TRBJ1-5, with D tentatively TRBD1 (6 bases). In germline, CDR1 is LNHDA, CDR2 SQIVND (reference sequence). The CDR3 loop spans 16 amino acids. The V and J ends lost 5 bases and 4 bases respectively, with 18 bases between them. CDR3 in amino acids: CASSPKGQTPNQPQHF. CDR3 sequence (DNA): TGTGCCAGTAGTCCAAAAGGACAGACCCCTAATCAGCCCCAGCATTTT.

This chain connects TRBV13 to TRBJ2-7, with TRBD2 matching over 15 bases. J was trimmed by 4 bases and V by 0 bases; bases with no gene match: 7. This CDR3 is 18 amino acids long. Germline-derived CDR1 and CDR2 are PRHDT and FYEKMQ (reference sequence). The CDR3 here is CASSLGKSGTSGRYEQYF. The CDR3 DNA reads as TGTGCCAGCAGCTTAGGAAAGTCAGGGACTAGCGGGAGGTACGAGCAGTACTTC. Full variable domain (remainder filled in from reference TRBV13 and TRBJ2-7): AAGVIQSPRHLIKEKRETATLKCYPIPRHDTVYWYQQGPGQDPQFLISFYEKMQSDKGSIPDRFSAQQFSDYHSELNMSSLELGDSALYFCASSLGKSGTSGRYEQYFGPGTRLTVT.

The genes are TRBV4-2 and TRBJ1-1; tentatively, D is TRBD1 (6 bases). The germline V gene has CDR1 LGHNA and CDR2 YNFKEQ. The CDR3 contains 16 residues. Trimming removed 3 bases at V and 1 base at J, with 15 bases between. CDR3 sequence reads: CASSHLQGRGNTEAFF. Written as DNA, the CDR3 is TGTGCCAGCAGCCACTTACAGGGTAGGGGGAACACTGAAGCTTTCTTT.

The chain uses TRBV29-1 and TRBJ2-1; the D gene is possibly TRBD2 (6 bases). V lost 3 bases, J lost 7 bases, and 31 bases lay in between. This CDR3 has 19 residues. CDR1 is SQVTM, CDR2 ANQGSEA, per germline. The CDR3 DNA reads TGCAGCGTTGATGGAGTGGGGTTGGGGCCGGGAGTTGTAATGAATGAGCAGTTCTTC. It specifies CSVDGVGLGPGVVMNEQFF.

This sequence joins TRBV19 and TRBJ1-5; the D gene is possibly TRBD1 (6 bases). V lost 4 bases, J lost 4 bases, and 17 bases lay in between. The CDR3 runs to 16 residues. Germline values: CDR1 LNHDA, CDR2 SQIVND (reference sequence). The CDR3 here is CASSSKGHRGNQPQHF. CDR3 nucleotide sequence: TGTGCCAGTAGTAGCAAGGGACACCGAGGTAATCAGCCCCAGCATTTT.

The chain couples TRBV28 to TRBJ2-2; 7 bases are a match to TRBD1. Germline CDR1 reads MDHEN; CDR2 reads SYDVKM. The CDR3 spans 17 residues. Unmatched junction bases numbered 11, after V lost 3 bases and J lost 4 bases. The CDR3 spells CASSFIGGQVFTGELFF. CDR3 bases: TGTGCCAGCAGTTTTATAGGCGGACAGGTATTCACCGGGGAGCTGTTTTTT.

The chain is built from TRBV6-1 and TRBJ2-3; 8 positions match TRBD1. The trim removed 2 bases at V and 3 bases at J, leaving 4 bases unmatched. This CDR3 has 15 amino acids. Germline V CDR1 and CDR2: MNHNS, SASEGT. In nucleotides, the CDR3 is TGTGCCAGCAGTGAACAGGGGGCGCAAACAGATACGCAGTATTTT. As protein: CASSEQGAQTDTQYF.

The chain joins TRBV19 to TRBJ1-2; D not resolved. The CDR3 consists of 14 residues. Germline V lookup: CDR1 LNHDA, CDR2 SQIVND (reference sequence). V lost 6 bases to trimming and J lost 4 bases, with 15 bases between them. The CDR3 sequence is CASRPRAEVYGYTF. The CDR3 coding sequence is TGTGCCAGTAGGCCGCGGGCAGAGGTCTATGGCTACACCTTC.

V and J are TRBV19 and TRBJ1-2; D gene uncertain. Germline CDR1 reads LNHDA; CDR2 reads SQIVND (reference sequence). CDR3 length: 13 amino acids. With 6 bases removed from V and 6 bases from J, the gap between germline ends came to 14 bases. CDR3 nucleotides: TGTGCCAGTAGACCGATCGGGGAGGATGGCTACACCTTC. Translated, it gives CASRPIGEDGYTF.

There are a few counts of this clone. CDR3 sequence: CASRRGPRSGNTIYF. In nucleotides, the CDR3 is TGTGCCAGCAGGCGGGGGCCACGCTCTGGAAACACCATATATTTT. The gene calls are TRBV28 and TRBJ1-3, with D perhaps matching TRBD1 (6 bases). V shed 6 bases and J shed 0 bases, with 12 bases lying between them. This CDR3 contains 15 residues. CDR1 MDHEN and CDR2 SYDVKM come from the germline V gene.

The gene calls are TRBV2 and TRBJ2-4, with TRBD1 as a possible D gene (6 bases). The CDR3 runs 15 residues. Germline V lookup: CDR1 SNHLY, CDR2 FYNNEI. V dropped 7 bases and J dropped 6 bases, with 19 bases sitting between them. In nucleotides, the CDR3 is TGTGCCAGCACCCCCTTTGTGGGGGCGGGAAACATTCAGTACTTC. The encoded protein is CASTPFVGAGNIQYF.

This chain joins TRBV7-2 and TRBJ2-2, with D perhaps TRBD1 (7 bases). The CDR3 is made up of 15 amino acids. Trimming left V 4 bases short and J 7 bases short, with 16 bases between. Germline CDR1 and CDR2: SGHTA and FQGNSA. CDR3 DNA: TGTGCCAGCAGCTCGTCCGCGGGACAGATCGGGGAGCTGTTTTTT. Translation: CASSSSAGQIGELFF.